The 12 T cell receptor beta chains in this list originate from one sample, sequenced in a study of glioma-infiltrating T cells. Amplification of TCR alpha and beta CDR3 regions from RNA used iRepertoire nested multiplex PCR. TCRdb fed the multiplex PCR reads into MiXCR, producing one record per CDR3 protein. Among about 410,000 distinct CDR3 sequences listed, about two fifths were seen once. Sequencing was done on a sample of glioma tissue, nonneoplastic brain tissue, or PBMCs (not recorded which). These receptors were taken from a human donor with low-grade glioma or glioblastoma, undergoing nonglioma brain surgery, or in good health (not recorded which).

Points on this clonotype: A much larger clone lies a single base off, so this may be a read error. This chain uses TRBV20-1 with TRBJ2-3, with 7 nucleotides matching TRBD1. The CDR3 spans 13 residues. CDR1 is DFQATT and CDR2 is SNEGSKA in the germline V gene (reference sequence). After removal of 1 base from V and 3 bases from J, the junction contained 1 base not matched to a gene. CDR3 DNA: TGCAGTGCTAGAGCGGGACAGACAGATACGCAGTATTTT. Protein product: CSARAGQTDTQYF.

A remark on this clonotype: A much bigger clone sits one base away, suggesting this may be a read error. This chain uses TRBV6-5 with TRBJ2-5; no reliable D call. Looked up from germline, CDR1 is MNHEY and CDR2 is SVGAGI. The ends were cut back, 10 bases at V and 1 base at J, with 16 bases in the middle. This CDR3 is 14 amino acids long. The CDR3 coding sequence is TGTGCCACCAATCACCAGGCCCTCCAAGAGACCCAGTACTTC. It is translated as CATNHQALQETQYF.

V gene TRBV13 combines with J gene TRBJ1-3; D remains unclear. V gave up 5 bases and J gave up 3 bases, with 5 bases separating them. The CDR3 contains 12 residues. Germline V gene data show CDR1 as PRHDT and CDR2 as FYEKMQ (reference sequence). This chain's CDR3 is CASSEGGNTIYF. CDR3 in DNA: TGTGCCAGCAGCGAGGGTGGAAACACCATATATTTT.

Note on this clonotype: Possible read error: a much larger clone is one base away. This rearrangement joins TRBV6-2 or TRBV6-3 to TRBJ2-7, with a tentative D call TRBD1 (6 bases). V dropped 6 bases and J dropped 3 bases, with 12 bases sitting between them. Germline loops: CDR1 MNHEY, CDR2 SVGEGT. The CDR3 has 13 amino acids. The CDR3 nucleotides read TGTGCCAGCAGCCGGGACACCTGCTACGAGCAGTACTTC. Translated, it gives CASSRDTCYEQYF.

On this clonotype itself: One end of the junction varies from germline; a read error may be responsible. The chain is built from TRBV12-3 or TRBV12-4 and TRBJ1-1, with D maybe TRBD1 (6 bases). CDR3 length: 12 residues. The CDR3 loop reads CATIDRNTEDFF. In nucleotides, the CDR3 is TGTGCCACCATCGACAGGAACACTGAAGATTTCTTT.

The CDR3 loop is CASSTGVPGNTIYF. As DNA, the CDR3 is TGTGCCAGCAGCACAGGGGTGCCTGGAAACACCATATATTTT. The V gene is TRBV7-2, the J gene TRBJ1-3; TRBD1 aligns across 7 bases. From germline, CDR1 is SGHTA and CDR2 FQGNSA. CDR3 length: 14 amino acids. V trimming: 5 bases; J trimming: 2 bases; junction bases outside the gene matches: 3.

This clonotype was picked up a small number of times. This chain's CDR3 is CASSPDPGLDTDEQFF. Here the CDR3 DNA reads TGTGCCAGCAGCCCCGACCCGGGACTAGACACCGATGAGCAGTTCTTC. The V call is TRBV7-9, the J call TRBJ2-1; 8 positions agree with TRBD2. V gave up 5 bases and J gave up 8 bases; unmatched junction bases: 14. Looked up from germline, CDR1 is SEHNR and CDR2 is FQNEAQ (reference sequence). This CDR3 spans 16 amino acids. Using reference TRBV7-9 and TRBJ2-1 for the parts outside the CDR3, the full variable domain is DTGVSQNPRHKITKRGQNVTFRCDPISEHNRLYWYRQTLGQGPEFLTYFQNEAQLEKSRLLSDRFSAERPKGSFSTLEIQRTEQGDSAMYLCASSPDPGLDTDEQFFGPGTRLTVL.

At least ten counts were recorded for this clonotype. This chain links TRBV27 with TRBJ1-4; a possible D gene is TRBD1 (6 bases). Trimming stripped 5 bases from V and 12 bases from J, with 13 bases between. This CDR3 is built from 12 residues. CDR1 and CDR2 (germline): MNHEY, SMNVEV (reference sequence). The CDR3, as DNA: TGTGCCAGCAGTCAGATACAGGGTGAACTGTTTTTT. The encoded protein is CASSQIQGELFF.

On this clonotype itself: A much larger clone sits a single nucleotide away, making a read error possible. The genes are TRBV20-1 and TRBJ1-1; TRBD1 might be the D (5 bases). In germline, CDR1 is DFQATT, CDR2 SNEGSKA (reference sequence). The CDR3 length is 13 residues. The ends were cut back, 3 bases at V and 1 base at J, with 9 bases in the middle. CDR3 amino acids: CSASGAKNTEAFF. CDR3 sequence (DNA): TGCAGTGCTAGCGGGGCGAAGAACACTGAAGCTTTCTTT.

This clonotype was detected only a few times. The chain is built from TRBV12-3 or TRBV12-4 and TRBJ1-5; D might be TRBD1 (5 bases). V lost 5 bases and J 6 bases, leaving 14 bases between the germline ends. CDR3 size: 14 residues. CDR3 sequence reads: CASSPSGGFQPQHF. The CDR3 coding sequence is TGTGCCAGCAGTCCTTCTGGGGGGTTTCAGCCCCAGCATTTT.

This clonotype was counted ten times or more. This rearrangement joins TRBV27 to TRBJ2-1; D unresolved. Trimming left V 2 bases short and J 7 bases short, with 15 bases between. There are 15 residues in the CDR3. In germline, CDR1 is MNHEY, CDR2 SMNVEV (reference sequence). In DNA form, the CDR3 reads TGTGCCAGCAGTTTACGAGGCGGCGGATGGAATGAGCAGTTCTTC. Translation: CASSLRGGGWNEQFF.

This clonotype was detected a few times. The chain uses TRBV18 and TRBJ2-1, with D possibly being TRBD2 (5 bases). Looked up from germline, CDR1 is KGHSH and CDR2 is LQKENI. Trimming took off 4 bases at V and 3 bases at J, with 13 bases between the two ends. This CDR3 comprises 15 residues. The CDR3 loop reads CASSLEGGVYNEQFF. For the CDR3, the DNA is TGTGCCAGCTCACTAGAAGGAGGTGTCTACAATGAGCAGTTCTTC. Full variable domain (remainder filled in from reference TRBV18 and TRBJ2-1): NAGVMQNPRHLVRRRGQEARLRCSPMKGHSHVYWYRQLPEEGLKFMVYLQKENIIDESGMPKERFSAEFPKEGPSILRIQQVVRGDSAAYFCASSLEGGVYNEQFFGPGTRLTVL.